The rows below give T cell receptor beta chains drawn from one sample of a study of Graves' ophthalmopathy and Graves' hyperthyroidism. TCRdb reanalysed the multiplex PCR reads using MiXCR and keeps one entry per CDR3 protein. The sample records approximately 160,000 distinct CDR3 sequences, around two fifths being singletons. The sequenced sample was peripheral blood. The receptors derive from a woman aged 40 to 50 with Graves' ophthalmopathy. Each CDR3 is given with its conserved first and last residue. Fields, in order: CDR3 length, J gene, V gene, D gene, clone size, CDR3 protein, CDR3 DNA. The D gene is left open where the match is weak. Clone size is not always given. Where it is, it says once, few, many or a class for expanded clones.

17	TRBJ2-7	TRBV4-1	TRBD2	many	CASSLGLTGGQSYEQYF	TGCGCCAGCAGCCTAGGACTTACGGGAGGACAAAGCTACGAGCAGTACTTC
12	TRBJ1-5	TRBV20-1	TRBD1	many	CSGRQGNQPQHF	TGCAGTGGGAGACAGGGAAATCAGCCCCAGCATTTT
15	TRBJ1-5	TRBV7-8	NA	NA	CASTPGGHFNQPQHF	TGTGCCAGCACCCCCGGGGGGCATTTTAATCAGCCCCAGCATTTT
12	TRBJ2-7	TRBV30	NA	many	CAWSVSSYEQYF	TGTGCCTGGAGTGTTTCCTCCTACGAGCAGTACTTC
15	TRBJ2-7	TRBV7-2	NA	NA	CASSLSVFGELEQYF	TGTGCCAGCAGCTTGTCGGTCTTTGGGGAGTTAGAGCAGTACTTC
15	TRBJ1-6	TRBV6-5	NA	many	CASSYEDSRNSPLHF	TGTGCCAGCAGTTACGAGGACAGCAGAAATTCACCCCTCCACTTT
14	TRBJ1-3	TRBV6-5	NA	many	CASRPQYSGNTIYF	TGTGCCAGCAGACCACAGTACTCTGGAAACACCATATATTTT
17	TRBJ1-2	TRBV28	TRBD1	NA	CASSPNRGRGKNYGYTF	TGTGCCAGCAGTCCCAACAGGGGTCGGGGTAAAAACTATGGCTACACCTTC
13	TRBJ1-1	TRBV2	NA	NA	CASSEGRVTEAFF	TGTGCCAGCAGTGAAGGGCGGGTCACTGAAGCTTTCTTT
15	TRBJ1-5	TRBV3-1	TRBD1	many	CASSQGTGSNQPQHF	TGTGCCAGCAGCCAAGGGACAGGCAGCAATCAGCCCCAGCATTTT
13	TRBJ2-5	TRBV7-2	NA	many	CASSLAFTETQYF	TGTGCCAGCAGCTTAGCATTTACGGAGACCCAGTACTTC
17	TRBJ2-5	TRBV7-6	TRBD2	NA	CASSLTGTSVGQETQYF	TGTGCCAGCAGCTTAACCGGGACTAGCGTGGGACAAGAGACCCAGTACTTC
15	TRBJ1-6	TRBV27	NA	many	CASTSPLGAGSPLHF	TGTGCCAGCACCTCCCCCCTGGGGGCTGGATCACCCCTCCACTTT
14	TRBJ1-1	TRBV27	NA	NA	CASLRTALNTEAFF	TGTGCCAGCCTAAGGACAGCCCTGAACACTGAAGCTTTCTTT
16	TRBJ2-2	TRBV5-1	TRBD1	NA	CASSLSGQGNTGELFF	TGCGCCAGCAGCTTATCCGGACAGGGGAACACCGGGGAGCTGTTTTTT
15	TRBJ1-1	TRBV12-3/TRBV12-4	NA	many	CASSLSGRLNTEAFF	TGTGCCAGCAGTTTGAGCGGCAGATTGAACACTGAAGCTTTCTTT
16	TRBJ1-2	TRBV10-3	TRBD1	many	CAISPPLDRAGGGYTF	TGTGCCATCAGTCCCCCTTTGGACAGGGCGGGCGGTGGCTACACCTTC
16	TRBJ1-1	TRBV28	TRBD1	few	CASSPRQGRANTEAFF	TGTGCCAGCAGTCCTCGACAGGGAAGGGCGAACACTGAAGCTTTCTTT
14	TRBJ2-7	TRBV7-2	TRBD2	NA	CASRYGLAEDEQYF	TGTGCCAGCAGATACGGACTAGCGGAGGACGAGCAGTACTTC
21	TRBJ2-2	TRBV7-4	TRBD2	many	CASSTGRGAGGRRGGTGELFF	TGTGCCAGCAGCACCGGACGGGGAGCGGGGGGTCGTCGCGGCGGCACCGGGGAGCTGTTTTTT
13	TRBJ1-5	TRBV12-3/TRBV12-4	NA	NA	CASSLSVRPAQHF	TGTGCCAGCAGTTTAAGTGTCCGACCGGCCCAGCATTTT
14	TRBJ1-6	TRBV6-1	TRBD1	NA	CASSGQGGNSPLHF	TGTGCCAGCAGTGGACAGGGGGGAAATTCACCCCTCCACTTT
13	TRBJ1-1	TRBV3-1	TRBD1	many	CASSQGDRSEAFF	TGTGCCAGCAGCCAAGGGGACAGAAGTGAAGCTTTCTTT
18	TRBJ1-2	TRBV4-1	TRBD1	many	CASSQLLQGAKANYGYTF	TGCGCCAGCAGCCAACTCTTACAGGGGGCGAAAGCTAACTATGGCTACACCTTC
14	TRBJ1-1	TRBV6-1	NA	few	CASSGFQGYTEAFF	TGTGCCAGCAGTGGATTTCAGGGTTATACTGAAGCTTTCTTT
13	TRBJ1-1	TRBV12-3/TRBV12-4	NA	NA	CASTPTGLTEAFF	TGTGCCAGCACCCCGACAGGCCTCACTGAAGCTTTCTTT
14	TRBJ1-1	TRBV7-3	NA	NA	CASSLRASNTEAFF	TGTGCCAGCAGCTTAAGGGCGTCGAACACTGAAGCTTTCTTT
14	TRBJ2-5	TRBV12-3/TRBV12-4	NA	many	CASSLRRHQETQYF	TGTGCCAGCAGTTTAAGAAGGCACCAAGAGACCCAGTACTTC
15	TRBJ2-7	TRBV28	TRBD2	NA	CASTPMLAGVAEQYF	TGTGCCAGCACCCCTATGCTAGCGGGAGTAGCCGAGCAGTACTTC
11	TRBJ1-2	TRBV6-5	TRBD1	many	CASRTGGGYTF	TGTGCCAGCAGAACAGGGGGCGGCTACACCTTC
14	TRBJ2-5	TRBV12-3/TRBV12-4	TRBD1	many	CASSQTGAKETQYF	TGTGCCAGCAGTCAGACAGGGGCCAAGGAGACCCAGTACTTC
12	TRBJ2-7	TRBV2	NA	many	CASKQDGYEQYF	TGTGCCAGCAAGCAGGACGGCTACGAGCAGTACTTC
14	TRBJ2-7	TRBV12-3/TRBV12-4	TRBD2	many	CASSLLAGSYEQYF	TGTGCCAGCAGTTTGCTAGCGGGAAGCTACGAGCAGTACTTC
15	TRBJ1-5	TRBV4-3	NA	many	CASSQDAGIVQPQHF	TGCGCCAGCAGCCAAGATGCAGGGATAGTTCAGCCCCAGCATTTT
16	TRBJ2-7	TRBV11-1	TRBD2	NA	CASSSRLAQSSYEQYF	TGTGCCAGCAGCTCGCGACTAGCGCAAAGCTCCTACGAGCAGTACTTC
13	TRBJ1-5	TRBV16	NA	NA	CASSQGRAQPQHF	TGTGCCAGCAGCCAAGGGCGGGCTCAGCCCCAGCATTTT
17	TRBJ1-1	TRBV6-5	NA	NA	CASSYSRTPDGNTEAFF	TGTGCCAGCAGTTATAGCCGGACACCGGATGGGAACACTGAAGCTTTCTTT
11	TRBJ2-7	TRBV28	NA	many	CASSTLYEQYF	TGTGCCAGCAGTACTCTCTACGAGCAGTACTTC
16	TRBJ2-5	TRBV19	NA	NA	CASSIRDRTKQETQYF	TGTGCCAGTAGTATTAGGGATCGGACGAAGCAAGAGACCCAGTACTTC
12	TRBJ2-7	TRBV7-8	NA	many	CASSYSAYEQYF	TGTGCCAGCAGCTACTCGGCCTACGAGCAGTACTTC
14	TRBJ2-7	TRBV2	NA	NA	CASSEIGSPYEQHF	TGTGCCAGCAGTGAAATCGGGAGCCCCTACGAGCAGCACTTC
13	TRBJ2-5	TRBV11-2	TRBD1	NA	CASRRGGRKTQYF	TGTGCCAGCAGACGAGGGGGCAGAAAGACCCAGTACTTC
16	TRBJ1-5	TRBV6-5	NA	NA	CASSYEAGDSNQPQHF	TGTGCCAGCAGTTACGAGGCAGGAGATAGCAATCAGCCCCAGCATTTT
14	TRBJ1-2	TRBV28	TRBD1	NA	CATSGYRGDYGYTF	TGTGCCACCAGTGGTTACAGGGGAGACTATGGCTACACCTTC
13	TRBJ2-7	TRBV6-1	NA	many	CASSEWGANEQYF	TGTGCCAGCAGTGAATGGGGGGCCAACGAGCAGTACTTC
16	TRBJ2-5	TRBV6-1	TRBD2	NA	CASTLGAGGPWETQYF	TGTGCCAGCACCCTAGGGGCGGGAGGGCCATGGGAGACCCAGTACTTC
16	TRBJ2-5	TRBV7-9	NA	NA	CASSSTGNRVLETQYF	TGTGCCAGCAGCTCGACAGGAAACCGGGTACTGGAGACCCAGTACTTC
16	TRBJ2-5	TRBV5-6	NA	many	CASSLGTLTRKETQYF	TGTGCCAGCAGCTTGGGTACACTAACAAGGAAAGAGACCCAGTACTTC
17	TRBJ2-5	TRBV24-1	NA	NA	CATSDLTSSGLQETQYF	TGTGCCACCAGTGATTTGACGTCGTCGGGCCTACAAGAGACCCAGTACTTC
13	TRBJ2-7	TRBV5-1	NA	many	CASSLTPTYEQYF	TGCGCCAGCAGCTTGACTCCCACCTACGAGCAGTACTTC
17	TRBJ2-1	TRBV6-1	TRBD2	many	CASSRGTSGSIRNEQFF	TGTGCCAGCAGCCGCGGGACTAGCGGGAGTATTCGGAATGAGCAGTTCTTC
14	TRBJ1-5	TRBV19	NA	many	CASSIIDSNQPQHF	TGTGCCAGTAGTATAATCGATAGCAATCAGCCCCAGCATTTT
13	TRBJ2-7	TRBV2	NA	many	CASRGQITYEQYF	TGTGCCAGCCGAGGACAGATCACCTACGAGCAGTACTTC
12	TRBJ2-5	TRBV2	TRBD2	many	CASMRGGETQYF	TGTGCCAGCATGCGCGGGGGAGAGACCCAGTACTTC
14	TRBJ1-1	TRBV6-1	NA	once	CASIRGSLNTEAFF	TGTGCCAGCATCAGGGGCTCCTTGAACACTGAAGCTTTCTTT
16	TRBJ1-6	TRBV6-5	TRBD1	NA	CASSYHSGQGNSPLHF	TGTGCCAGCAGTTACCATTCCGGACAGGGGAATTCACCCCTCCACTTT
17	TRBJ2-7	TRBV5-1	NA	many	CASSLGPSRASSYEQYF	TGCGCCAGCAGCTTGGGTCCTTCCAGGGCGAGCTCCTACGAGCAGTACTTC
15	TRBJ2-7	TRBV14	NA	many	CASSHPRDPGYEQYF	TGTGCCAGCAGCCACCCCCGGGACCCGGGCTACGAGCAGTACTTC
15	TRBJ1-6	TRBV20-1	TRBD1	many	CSARDGTGADSPLHF	TGCAGTGCTAGAGACGGGACAGGGGCCGATTCACCCCTCCACTTT